Listed here are 15 T cell receptor beta chains from one sample, sequenced in a study of blood T cell repertoires in COVID-19 (dated by TCRdb to the early 2020s). Receptors were amplified or captured by the immunoSEQ multiplex PCR assay. Sourced from immuneACCESS, this table was stored by TCRdb with only in-frame sequences that have V and J called. A share of the clones is absent; for the studies checked, an unresolved V gene accounts for under half, and the remainder has no known explanation. Recorded for this sample are about 60,000 clones; 88% of them occurred a single time. The ten most abundant clones make up under 5.5% of the sample. Specimen: peripheral blood. These receptors were obtained from a man aged 60 to 75 with acute or convalescent COVID-19.

This chain joins TRBV28 and TRBJ2-1, with 12 nucleotides matching TRBD2. The CDR3 loop spans 15 amino acids. CDR1 and CDR2 (germline): MDHEN, SYDVKM. After removal of 6 bases from V and 0 bases from J, the junction contained 0 bases not matched to a gene. CDR3 amino acids: CASRTSGSSYNEQFF. DNA of the CDR3: TGTGCCAGCAGGACTAGCGGGAGCTCCTACAATGAGCAGTTCTTC.

The genes are TRBV24-1 and TRBJ2-1; 10 nucleotides match TRBD2. CDR3 length equals 14 residues. The J segment lost 3 bases and the V segment lost 10 bases, leaving 5 bases of the junction unmatched. Germline V gene sequence: CDR1 KGHDR, CDR2 SFDVKD. CDR3 sequence reads: CATSSSGGYNEQFF. In nucleotides, the CDR3 is TGTGCCACTAGTTCTAGCGGGGGCTACAATGAGCAGTTCTTC.

The rearrangement joins TRBV2 to TRBJ2-3; TRBD2 aligns across 12 bases. Trimming at V came to 4 bases and at J to 3 bases, leaving 5 bases not matched to a gene. This CDR3 spans 16 amino acids. Germline CDR1 reads SNHLY; CDR2 reads FYNNEI. CDR3 sequence: CASSAPTSGSTDTQYF. The CDR3 DNA reads TGTGCCAGCAGTGCCCCGACTAGCGGGAGTACAGATACGCAGTATTTT.

The CDR3 nucleotides are TGTGCCTGGACCACGACAGGGCCCTCTGGAAACACCATATATTTT. Its translation: CAWTTTGPSGNTIYF. This chain joins TRBV30 and TRBJ1-3; 7 bases agree with TRBD1. The junction had 6 bases not matched to a gene; V was cut back by 4 bases and J by 0 bases. The CDR3 totals 15 residues. CDR1 GTSNPN and CDR2 SVGIG come from the germline V gene (reference sequence).

The J gene is TRBJ2-7, the V gene TRBV19; D is ambiguous. V dropped 7 bases and J dropped 4 bases, with 17 bases sitting between them. Germline assignment: CDR1 LNHDA and CDR2 SQIVND (reference sequence). The CDR3 is 14 residues long. CDR3 in amino acids: CASNDRYYWYEQYF. The CDR3 region has the DNA TGTGCCAGTAACGATCGGTATTACTGGTACGAGCAGTACTTC.

The rearrangement uses TRBV10-3 and TRBJ1-2; TRBD1 matches at 7 bases. There are 14 residues in the CDR3. Germline V CDR1 and CDR2: ENHRY, SYGVKD. Losses at the gene ends were 6 bases for V and 6 bases for J; bases not matched to a gene: 10. CDR3: CAIRHDRDVDGYTF. DNA of the CDR3: TGTGCCATCAGGCATGACAGGGATGTCGATGGCTACACCTTC.

V usage is TRBV28 and J usage is TRBJ1-1, with 9 bases identical to TRBD1. CDR1 and CDR2 (germline): MDHEN, SYDVKM. This CDR3 has 13 amino acids. The CDR3 loop is CALGTGSLSEAFF. The CDR3 bases are TGTGCGTTGGGGACAGGGTCCCTTTCTGAAGCTTTCTTT.

The J gene is TRBJ2-7, the V gene TRBV28, with TRBD2 as a possible D gene (6 bases). V was pared by 3 bases and J by 5 bases, with 14 bases between. Germline-derived CDR1 and CDR2 are MDHEN and SYDVKM. The CDR3 is 14 amino acids. CDR3 amino acids: CASSLGRRGNEQYF. The DNA for the CDR3 is TGTGCCAGCAGTTTGGGGAGGCGAGGGAACGAGCAGTACTTC.

The chain carries TRBV7-8 and TRBJ2-1, with TRBD2 matching over 10 bases. The CDR3 is made up of 16 amino acids. Trimming removed 1 base from V and 5 bases from J; junction bases left unmatched: 5. Germline CDR1 reads SGHVS; CDR2 reads FQNEAQ. The CDR3 spells CASSLGASGGHNEQFF. CDR3 DNA sequence: TGTGCCAGCAGCTTAGGGGCTAGCGGGGGCCACAATGAGCAGTTCTTC.

The chain combines TRBV5-1 with TRBJ1-1, with 7 bases matching TRBD1. V lost 7 bases to trimming and J lost 5 bases; unmatched junction nucleotides: 8. The CDR3 is 13 amino acids. Germline CDR1 reads SGHRS; CDR2 reads YFSETQ. The CDR3 protein is CASGRTGQTEAFF. In DNA form, the CDR3 reads TGCGCCAGCGGTCGGACAGGACAGACTGAAGCTTTCTTT. The full variable domain, rest sourced from reference TRBV5-1 and TRBJ1-1, is KAGVTQTPRYLIKTRGQQVTLSCSPISGHRSVSWYQQTPGQGLQFLFEYFSETQRNKGNFPGRFSGRQFSNSRSEMNVSTLELGDSALYLCASGRTGQTEAFFGQGTRLTVV.

V usage is TRBV30 and J usage is TRBJ1-2, with 12 bases aligning to TRBD1. The ends lost 5 bases at V and 5 bases at J; junction bases unmatched: 3. The length of the CDR3 is 13 residues. Per germline, CDR1 GTSNPN and CDR2 SVGIG (reference sequence). Here the CDR3 DNA reads TGTGCCTGGGGGACAGGGGGCGGTTATGGCTACACCTTC. Amino acids: CAWGTGGGYGYTF.

The CDR3 spells CASSFRRASNTGELFF. The CDR3 DNA reads TGTGCCAGCAGCTTTCGACGAGCGTCGAACACCGGGGAGCTGTTTTTT. This rearrangement joins TRBV11-2 to TRBJ2-2; D gene ambiguous. The ends were cut back, 3 bases at V and 0 bases at J, with 11 bases in the middle. Per germline, CDR1 SGHAT and CDR2 FQNNGV. This CDR3 comprises 16 residues.

The V call is TRBV28, the J call TRBJ2-3; D remains ambiguous. The germline V and J ends were trimmed by 5 bases and 8 bases, with 14 bases remaining between them. The CDR3 contains 13 residues. CDR1 MDHEN and CDR2 SYDVKM come from the germline V gene. The DNA for the CDR3 is TGTGCCAGCAGTGTCCCCGCCCCAGGTACGCAGTATTTT. Protein product: CASSVPAPGTQYF.

The rearrangement uses TRBV12-3 or TRBV12-4 and TRBJ1-2; tentative D call: TRBD1 (6 bases). With 7 bases removed from V and 8 bases from J, the gap between germline ends came to 17 bases. The CDR3 runs to 13 residues. Here the CDR3 reads CASTPREGDGYTF. The CDR3 coding sequence is TGTGCCAGCACCCCAAGGGAGGGGGACGGCTACACCTTC.

This chain links TRBV28 with TRBJ2-6, with 7 bases identical to TRBD1. The CDR3 extends over 17 amino acids. J was trimmed by 0 bases and V by 7 bases; bases with no gene match: 9. CDR1 and CDR2 (germline): MDHEN, SYDVKM. The CDR3 spells CASTTGQAISGANVLTF. The CDR3 bases are TGTGCCAGCACCACCGGACAGGCCATCTCTGGGGCCAACGTCCTGACTTTC.